The table lists the clone carrying this TCR beta chain with a few counts. The germline gives CDR1 MDHEN, CDR2 SYDVKM. The CDR3 loop spans 12 amino acids. The ends lost 8 bases at V and 7 bases at J; junction bases unmatched: 3. Using its own MiXCR run on the 5' RACE reads, TCRdb lists one record per CDR3 protein. Counted here are 1.5 million to 2 million distinct CDR3 sequences, roughly a third occurring once; the ten biggest clones make up about 0.27%. The data belong to a study of identical twins. The rearrangement uses TRBV28 and TRBJ2-7; 12 positions agree with TRBD2. The clonotype comes from a newborn girl in good health. Specimen: cord blood. Here the CDR3 reads CASASGRGEQYF. The CDR3 DNA sequence: TGTGCCAGCGCTAGCGGGAGGGGGGAGCAGTACTTC.